What follows are 3 T cell receptor beta chains derived from one specimen sequenced in a study of blood T cell repertoires in COVID-19. The repertoire was sequenced with immunoSEQ multiplex PCR; TCRdb's copy has only in-frame clones and lacks some. The table lists roughly 45,000 clones, about nine tenths of them singletons. The specimen sequenced was peripheral blood. All receptors derive from a woman older than 75 with COVID-19, enrolled during active disease.

In this sample, this clone turned up once. The rearrangement links TRBV18 to TRBJ1-2; 8 nucleotides match TRBD1. CDR1 is KGHSH, CDR2 LQKENI, per germline. The CDR3 covers 13 residues. V dropped 2 bases and J dropped 6; count of bases not matched to a gene: 2. CDR3 nucleotides: TGTGCCAGCTCACCAGAGACAGGGGATGGCTACACCTTC. Protein product: CASSPETGDGYTF.

The V gene is TRBV3-1 (or the pseudogene TRBV3-2), the J gene TRBJ1-2, with D uncertain. Trimming stripped 2 bases from V and 8 bases from J, with 6 bases between. CDR1 is LGHDT and CDR2 is YNNKEL in the germline V gene (reference sequence). The CDR3 contains 11 residues. CDR3 loop: CASSQRGGYTF. The CDR3 nucleotides read TGTGCCAGCAGCCAAAGAGGGGGCTACACCTTC.

V usage is TRBV30 and J usage is TRBJ2-3, with 7 positions matching TRBD1. This CDR3 contains 12 residues. The ends lost 7 bases at V and 5 bases at J; junction bases unmatched: 6. CDR1 and CDR2 (germline): GTSNPN, SVGIG (reference sequence). CDR3 in DNA: TGTGCCTCAAGGGGGCGCGGAGATACGCAGTATTTT. Its translation: CASRGRGDTQYF.